These 30 T cell receptor beta chains were sequenced from one sample in a study of siplizumab effects on memory and regulatory T cells (dated by TCRdb to the late 2010s). The receptor library was made with the immunoSEQ multiplex PCR assay. TCRdb mirrors the immuneACCESS table, restricted to in-frame sequences. Some clones are absent from its copies; in checked studies, under half trace to an unresolved V gene, and the reason for the others is unknown. This sample comprises about 87,000 clones, nearly 95% of them detected only once. The top ten clonotypes cover 0.3% of the sample. The material sequenced was non-Treg CD4+ T cells sorted from blood. The cell subset or site label of this sample denotes: FACS-sorted unstimulated CD4+ non-regulatory T cells. The source of these receptors is a human donor in good health.

This clone was counted between two and nine times. V gene TRBV19 combines with J gene TRBJ1-6; D ambiguous. CDR3 size: 15 residues. Germline CDR1 LNHDA, CDR2 SQIVND (reference sequence). V shed 5 bases and J shed 5 bases, with 13 bases lying between them. CDR3 in amino acids: CASSWRTDDNSPLHF. In nucleotides, the CDR3 is TGTGCCAGTAGTTGGCGGACGGATGATAATTCACCCCTCCACTTT. Full variable domain (remainder filled in from reference TRBV19 and TRBJ1-6): DGGITQSPKYLFRKEGQNVTLSCEQNLNHDAMYWYRQDPGQGLRLIYYSQIVNDFQKGDIAEGYSVSREKKESFPLTVTSAQKNPTAFYLCASSWRTDDNSPLHFGNGTRLTVT.

CDR3 region: CASSSFQGTGNTIYF. DNA for the CDR3: TGTGCCAGCAGCTCCTTCCAGGGGACCGGAAACACCATATATTTT. J is TRBJ1-3 and V is TRBV13; maybe TRBD1 (6 bases). V was trimmed by 4 bases and J by 4 bases, leaving 14 bases between them. The germline CDR1 and CDR2 sequences are PRHDT and FYEKMQ (reference sequence). The CDR3 covers 15 residues.

This clone was recorded only once. The chain couples TRBV7-2 to TRBJ1-2, with D possibly TRBD1 on 5 matching bases. The CDR3 runs to 14 residues. Trimming stripped 2 bases from V and 7 bases from J, with 14 bases between. Germline CDR1 is SGHTA and CDR2 is FQGNSA. The CDR3 protein is CASSLTAGTRGYTF. For the CDR3, the DNA is TGTGCCAGCAGCTTAACAGCAGGGACGCGTGGCTACACCTTC.

A single count supports this clone. The chain links TRBV5-4 to TRBJ2-7; D possibly uses TRBD1 or TRBD2 (6 bases each). Germline-derived CDR1 and CDR2 are SGHNT and YYREEE (reference sequence). The V end was cut by 4 bases, the J end by 4 bases, with 12 bases between. This CDR3 is 13 amino acids long. The CDR3 loop is CASSPRGDYEQYF. CDR3 in DNA: TGTGCCAGCAGCCCGAGGGGGGATTACGAGCAGTACTTC.

The chain is built from TRBV7-9 and TRBJ2-5; D possibly corresponds to TRBD1 (6 bases). V was shortened by 7 bases and J by 5 bases, with 17 bases between the two germline ends. Germline CDR1 SEHNR, CDR2 FQNEAQ (reference sequence). The CDR3 runs to 14 residues. The CDR3 bases are TGTGCCAGCACCACACAGGGTATCCGGGAGACCCAGTACTTC. Its translation is CASTTQGIRETQYF.

The J gene is TRBJ2-2, the V gene TRBV27; 10 bases align to TRBD1. The V gene's germline CDR1 is MNHEY and CDR2 SMNVEV (reference sequence). The length of the CDR3 is 16 residues. The ends lost 2 bases at V and 6 bases at J; junction bases unmatched: 6. This chain's CDR3 is CASSLRQGAIPGELFF. The DNA for the CDR3 is TGTGCCAGCAGTTTACGACAGGGGGCGATCCCCGGGGAGCTGTTTTTT.

V usage is TRBV28 and J usage is TRBJ1-1, with D possibly being TRBD1 (6 bases). Germline lookup yields CDR1 MDHEN and CDR2 SYDVKM. V lost 4 bases to trimming and J lost 6 bases, with 15 bases between them. This CDR3 comprises 14 residues. CDR3 nucleotides: TGTGCCAGCAGTTCACCGGGGGCGGGTTCTGAAGCTTTCTTT. Translated: CASSSPGAGSEAFF.

The chain has TRBV29-1 and TRBJ2-3, with no clear D. This CDR3 has 13 residues. CDR1 SQVTM and CDR2 ANQGSEA come from the germline V gene. The V end lost 3 bases, the J end lost 3 bases, and 10 bases lay between the germline ends. CDR3 region: CSVDPEATDTQYF. The CDR3 coding sequence is TGCAGCGTTGATCCAGAAGCAACAGATACGCAGTATTTT.

CDR3 nucleotide sequence: TGTGCCAGCAGTTACAGCCGGGGCCGAGGGGTCGCTTTCTTT. Translated: CASSYSRGRGVAFF. The chain has TRBV6-5 and TRBJ1-1, with D tentatively TRBD1 (5 bases). The CDR3 length is 14 residues. Trimming stripped 2 bases from V and 11 bases from J, with 18 bases between. The V gene's germline CDR1 is MNHEY and CDR2 SVGAGI.

The chain recombines TRBV15 with TRBJ1-2, with a possible D match to TRBD1 (5 bases). Per the germline V gene, CDR1 is LNHNV and CDR2 is YYDKDF (reference sequence). Trimming left V 0 bases short and J 5 bases short, with 19 bases between. This CDR3 contains 17 residues. The CDR3 loop reads CATSREFRGKAGYGYTF. DNA for the CDR3: TGTGCCACCAGCAGAGAGTTTCGAGGGAAGGCAGGGTATGGCTACACCTTC.

The chain links TRBV7-9 to TRBJ2-7; a possible D gene is TRBD2 (6 bases). V was cut by 5 bases and J by 3 bases, with 8 bases left in between. This CDR3 contains 12 residues. The germline CDR1 and CDR2 sequences are SEHNR and FQNEAQ (reference sequence). The CDR3 nucleotides read TGTGCCAGCAGCGATAGCGGCTACGAGCAGTACTTC. Its translation: CASSDSGYEQYF.

J is TRBJ1-2 and V is TRBV5-1; 9 bases line up with TRBD1. V trimming: 4 bases; J trimming: 4 bases; junction bases outside the gene matches: 5. Germline V gene lookup returns CDR1 SGHRS and CDR2 YFSETQ. This CDR3 is 14 amino acids long. The CDR3 coding sequence is TGCGCCAGCAGCGAGGGACAGGGTCCCTATGGCTACACCTTC. Translation: CASSEGQGPYGYTF.

V is TRBV7-9 and J is TRBJ1-2; D remains ambiguous. There are 13 residues in the CDR3. The ends were cut back, 1 base at V and 3 bases at J, with 6 bases in the middle. Germline assignment: CDR1 SEHNR and CDR2 FQNEAQ (reference sequence). CDR3 nucleotides: TGTGCCAGCAGCTTAGAAGTAGACTATGGCTACACCTTC. This translates into CASSLEVDYGYTF.

This chain connects TRBV5-4 to TRBJ1-3, with unresolved D. The V and J ends lost 0 bases and 2 bases respectively, with 12 bases between them. The germline V gene has CDR1 SGHNT and CDR2 YYREEE (reference sequence). CDR3 length: 16 residues. The CDR3 loop reads CASSLGAAQAGNTIYF. The CDR3 nucleotides are TGTGCCAGCAGCTTGGGAGCCGCTCAGGCTGGAAACACCATATATTTT.

This chain connects TRBV6-5 to TRBJ1-5, with D hard to call. V was clipped by 10 bases and J by 4 bases, with 8 bases between them. Germline CDR1 MNHEY, CDR2 SVGAGI. CDR3 length: 11 amino acids. CDR3 bases: TGTGCCACAGGAGGGAATCAGCCCCAGCATTTT. Translated: CATGGNQPQHF.

The V call is TRBV27, the J call TRBJ1-4; D is undetermined. V was trimmed by 2 bases and J by 7 bases, leaving 8 bases between them. The CDR3 spans 13 residues. Germline V gene sequence: CDR1 MNHEY, CDR2 SMNVEV (reference sequence). The CDR3 sequence is CASSLPGGEKLFF. CDR3 sequence (DNA): TGTGCCAGCAGTTTACCGGGCGGTGAAAAACTGTTTTTT.

J is TRBJ2-3 and V is TRBV27; the D is unclear. V gave up 6 bases and J gave up 10 bases, with 14 bases separating them. Germline CDR1 reads MNHEY; CDR2 reads SMNVEV (reference sequence). The CDR3 loop spans 12 amino acids. CDR3 DNA: TGTGCCAGCAGGAGCCAGAGATGGGCGCAGTATTTT. Amino acids: CASRSQRWAQYF.

A single count supports this clone. V and J are TRBV5-1 and TRBJ2-2; a possible D gene is TRBD1 (5 bases). The germline V gene has CDR1 SGHRS and CDR2 YFSETQ. Between the trimmed V and J ends, which lost 3 bases and 3 bases, there was a span of 12 bases. The CDR3 sequence is 15 residues long. For the CDR3, the DNA is TGCGCCAGCAGCTATCAGGGTGGGGACACCGGGGAGCTGTTTTTT. Amino acids: CASSYQGGDTGELFF.

The chain couples TRBV4-1 to TRBJ2-3; 12 bases are a match to TRBD2. The trim removed 0 bases at V and 6 bases at J, leaving 16 bases unmatched. The CDR3 totals 20 residues. Per the germline V gene, CDR1 is MGHRA and CDR2 is YSYEKL. CDR3 region: CASSQDQGRPSGGERDTQYF. The CDR3 DNA is TGCGCCAGCAGCCAAGACCAGGGGAGGCCTAGCGGGGGGGAGAGGGATACGCAGTATTTT.

The CDR3 region is CASSPAGMSNEKLFF. The CDR3 DNA reads as TGTGCCAGCTCACCGGCGGGAATGTCTAATGAAAAACTGTTTTTT. The chain carries TRBV18 and TRBJ1-4; D is ambiguous. The V gene's germline CDR1 is KGHSH and CDR2 LQKENI. The CDR3 sequence is 15 residues long. V was pared by 3 bases and J by 3 bases, with 11 bases between.

The chain recombines TRBV19 with TRBJ1-2; TRBD1 agrees at 12 bases. CDR1 LNHDA and CDR2 SQIVND come from the germline V gene (reference sequence). This CDR3 is built from 16 residues. V lost 7 bases to trimming and J lost 7 bases; unmatched junction nucleotides: 13. The CDR3 DNA reads as TGTGCCAGTAAACTGTATCCGGGACAGGGGGCCTTTGGCTACACCTTC. Protein: CASKLYPGQGAFGYTF.

The chain combines TRBV6-1 with TRBJ2-5; no firm D call. V dropped 7 bases and J dropped 0 bases, with 12 bases sitting between them. Germline V gene lookup returns CDR1 MNHNS and CDR2 SASEGT. This CDR3 region has 14 residues. In DNA, the CDR3 is TGTGCCAGCACCAAGGGCCCTTACCAAGAGACCCAGTACTTC. Protein sequence: CASTKGPYQETQYF.

This chain uses TRBV2 with TRBJ2-5, with D tentatively TRBD2 (6 bases). TRBJ2-7 matches the DNA end more closely, so the J call is doubtful. Germline V gives CDR1 SNHLY, CDR2 FYNNEI. The CDR3 is made up of 12 amino acids. CDR3 in amino acids: CASRGGGYEQYF. The CDR3 bases are TGTGCCAGCAGGGGGGGAGGATACGAGCAGTACTTC.

The chain has TRBV5-4 and TRBJ2-2, with D maybe TRBD2 (6 bases). Looked up from germline, CDR1 is SGHNT and CDR2 is YYREEE (reference sequence). Trimming cost V 2 bases and J 4 bases, with 21 bases left between them. The CDR3 consists of 18 residues. CDR3 region: CASSLSLLGGAGTGELFF. CDR3 nucleotide sequence: TGTGCCAGCAGCTTAAGTTTATTAGGAGGGGCGGGCACCGGGGAGCTGTTTTTT.

J is TRBJ2-7 and V is TRBV5-4, with 11 bases identical to TRBD2. The CDR3 is made up of 16 amino acids. J gave up 0 bases and V 4 bases, and 6 bases lay outside the gene matches. CDR1 is SGHNT, CDR2 YYREEE, per germline (reference sequence). The CDR3 sequence: CASSGSGTSGSYEQYF. In DNA, the CDR3 is TGTGCCAGCAGCGGATCCGGGACTAGCGGCTCCTACGAGCAGTACTTC.

The rearrangement joins TRBV9 to TRBJ2-3; 7 bases fit TRBD2. The J segment lost 2 bases and the V segment lost 3 bases, leaving 12 bases of the junction unmatched. CDR1 is SGDLS and CDR2 is YYNGEE in the germline V gene. There are 17 residues in the CDR3. DNA of the CDR3: TGTGCCAGCAGCGCGAGCTCGGGGGGTCTGTCCACAGATACGCAGTATTTT. Translated: CASSASSGGLSTDTQYF.

As to this clone: This sample also contains other DNA sequences that code for the same CDR3. The genes are TRBV9 and TRBJ1-6; 7 bases match TRBD1. The germline CDR1 and CDR2 sequences are SGDLS and YYNGEE. This CDR3 has 16 amino acids. Trimming removed 0 bases from V and 6 bases from J; junction bases left unmatched: 6. CDR3 residues: CASSVEAGGRNSPLHF. The CDR3 DNA is TGTGCCAGCAGCGTAGAGGCAGGGGGTCGTAATTCACCCCTCCACTTT.

The rearrangement uses TRBV9 and TRBJ2-3; 7 nucleotides align to TRBD2. Per the germline V gene, CDR1 is SGDLS and CDR2 is YYNGEE. The CDR3 length is 13 residues. Trimming at V came to 7 bases and at J to 2 bases, leaving 4 bases not matched to a gene. CDR3 sequence: CASGRGNTDTQYF. In nucleotides, the CDR3 is TGTGCCAGCGGGCGGGGGAACACAGATACGCAGTATTTT.

J is TRBJ2-1 and V is TRBV7-8; D may be TRBD1 (6 bases). The CDR3 is made up of 13 amino acids. Germline CDR1 reads SGHVS; CDR2 reads FQNEAQ. With 5 bases removed from V and 5 bases from J, the gap between germline ends came to 10 bases. The CDR3: CASSVDRNNEQFF. CDR3 in DNA: TGTGCCAGCAGCGTAGACAGGAACAATGAGCAGTTCTTC. The complete variable domain, with remaining parts taken from reference TRBV7-8 and TRBJ2-1, reads GAGVSQSPRYKVAKRGQDVALRCDPISGHVSLFWYQQALGQGPEFLTYFQNEAQLDKSGLPSDRFFAERPEGSVSTLKIQRTQQEDSAVYLCASSVDRNNEQFFGPGTRLTVL.

CDR3 residues: CAWSRSQGNTIYF. CDR3 DNA: TGTGCCTGGAGCCGCTCACAGGGAAACACCATATATTTT. This chain links TRBV30 with TRBJ1-3; D is ambiguous. This CDR3 contains 13 residues. V was clipped by 3 bases and J by 4 bases, with 10 bases between them. CDR1 GTSNPN and CDR2 SVGIG come from the germline V gene (reference sequence).